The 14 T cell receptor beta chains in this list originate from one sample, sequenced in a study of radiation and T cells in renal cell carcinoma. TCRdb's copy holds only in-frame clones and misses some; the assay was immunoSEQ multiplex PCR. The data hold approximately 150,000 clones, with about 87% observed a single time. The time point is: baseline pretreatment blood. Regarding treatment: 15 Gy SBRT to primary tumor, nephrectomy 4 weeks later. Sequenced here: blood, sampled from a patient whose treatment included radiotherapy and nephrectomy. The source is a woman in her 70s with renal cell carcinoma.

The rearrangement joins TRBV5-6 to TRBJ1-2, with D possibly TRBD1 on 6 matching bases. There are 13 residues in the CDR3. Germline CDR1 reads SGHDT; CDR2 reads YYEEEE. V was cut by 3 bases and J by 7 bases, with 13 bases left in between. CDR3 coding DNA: TGTGCCAGCAGCTGGGGCAGGGGTTCTGGCTACACCTTC. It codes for CASSWGRGSGYTF.

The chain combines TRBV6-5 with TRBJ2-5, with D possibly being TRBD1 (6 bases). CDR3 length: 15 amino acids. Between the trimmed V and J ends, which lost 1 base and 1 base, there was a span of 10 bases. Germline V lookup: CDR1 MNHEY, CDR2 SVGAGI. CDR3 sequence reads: CASSYYRASQETQYF. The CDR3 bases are TGTGCCAGCAGTTACTACAGGGCTTCCCAAGAGACCCAGTACTTC.

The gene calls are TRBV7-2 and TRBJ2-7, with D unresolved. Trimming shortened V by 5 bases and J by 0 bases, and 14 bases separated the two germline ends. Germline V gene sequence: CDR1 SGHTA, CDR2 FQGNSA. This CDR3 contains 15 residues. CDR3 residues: CASSLYPQSSYEQYF. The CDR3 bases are TGTGCCAGCAGCCTTTATCCACAGAGCTCCTACGAGCAGTACTTC.

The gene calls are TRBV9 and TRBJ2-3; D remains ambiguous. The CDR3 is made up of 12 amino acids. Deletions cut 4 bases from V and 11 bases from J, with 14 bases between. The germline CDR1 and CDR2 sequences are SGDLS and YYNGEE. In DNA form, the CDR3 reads TGTGCCAGCAGCCCTACTGGAAGGGAGCAGTATTTT. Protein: CASSPTGREQYF.

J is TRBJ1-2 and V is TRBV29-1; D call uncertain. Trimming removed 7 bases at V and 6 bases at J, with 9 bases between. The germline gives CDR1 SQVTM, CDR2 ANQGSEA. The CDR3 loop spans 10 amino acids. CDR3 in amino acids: CSGWNDGYTF. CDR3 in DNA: TGCAGCGGCTGGAACGATGGCTACACCTTC.

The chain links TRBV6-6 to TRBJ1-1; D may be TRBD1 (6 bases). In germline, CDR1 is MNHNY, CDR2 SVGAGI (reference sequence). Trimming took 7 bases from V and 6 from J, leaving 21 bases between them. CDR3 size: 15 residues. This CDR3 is CASILGQGRVAEAFF. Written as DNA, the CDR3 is TGTGCCAGCATCTTGGGTCAGGGGCGGGTTGCTGAAGCTTTCTTT.

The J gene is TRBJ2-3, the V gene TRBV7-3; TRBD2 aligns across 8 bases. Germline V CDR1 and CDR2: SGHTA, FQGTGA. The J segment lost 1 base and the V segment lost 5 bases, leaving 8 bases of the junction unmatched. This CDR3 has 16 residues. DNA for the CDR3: TGTGCCAGCAGCCCTGAAGCGGGGGCCCGCACAGATACGCAGTATTTT. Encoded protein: CASSPEAGARTDTQYF.

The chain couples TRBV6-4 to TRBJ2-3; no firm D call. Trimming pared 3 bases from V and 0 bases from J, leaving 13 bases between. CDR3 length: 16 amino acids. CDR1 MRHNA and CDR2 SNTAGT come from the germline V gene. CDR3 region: CASSENGPTSTDTQYF. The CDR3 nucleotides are TGTGCCAGCAGTGAGAATGGTCCAACTAGCACAGATACGCAGTATTTT.

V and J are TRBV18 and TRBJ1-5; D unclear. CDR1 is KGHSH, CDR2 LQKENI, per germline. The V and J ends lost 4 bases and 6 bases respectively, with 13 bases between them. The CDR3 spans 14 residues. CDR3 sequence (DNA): TGTGCCAGCTCACTAAGTAGGGTGGGTCAGCCCCAGCATTTT. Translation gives CASSLSRVGQPQHF.

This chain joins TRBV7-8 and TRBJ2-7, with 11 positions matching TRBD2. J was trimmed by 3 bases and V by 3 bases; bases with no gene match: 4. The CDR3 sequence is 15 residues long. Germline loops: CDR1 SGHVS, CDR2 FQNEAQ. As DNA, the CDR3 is TGTGCCAGCAGCTTTAGCGGGGGGGCTAACTACGAGCAGTACTTC. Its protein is CASSFSGGANYEQYF.

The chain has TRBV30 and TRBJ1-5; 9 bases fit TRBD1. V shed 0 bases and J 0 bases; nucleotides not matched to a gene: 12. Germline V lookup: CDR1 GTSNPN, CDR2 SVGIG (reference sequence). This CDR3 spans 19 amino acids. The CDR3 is CAWSVSGTGLLHSNQPQHF. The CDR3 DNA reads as TGTGCCTGGAGTGTCTCCGGGACAGGGCTTCTTCATAGCAATCAGCCCCAGCATTTT.

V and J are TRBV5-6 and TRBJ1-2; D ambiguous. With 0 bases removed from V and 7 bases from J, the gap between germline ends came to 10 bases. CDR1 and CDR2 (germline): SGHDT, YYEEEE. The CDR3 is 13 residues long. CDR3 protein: CASSLVRVLGYTF. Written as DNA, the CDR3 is TGTGCCAGCAGCTTGGTCCGGGTTCTTGGCTACACCTTC.

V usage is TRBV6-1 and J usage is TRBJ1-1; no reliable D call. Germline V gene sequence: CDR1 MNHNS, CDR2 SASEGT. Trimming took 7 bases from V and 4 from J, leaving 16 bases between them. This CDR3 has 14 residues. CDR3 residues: CASTKESRVTEAFF. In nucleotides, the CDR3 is TGTGCCAGCACTAAAGAGTCCAGAGTCACTGAAGCTTTCTTT.

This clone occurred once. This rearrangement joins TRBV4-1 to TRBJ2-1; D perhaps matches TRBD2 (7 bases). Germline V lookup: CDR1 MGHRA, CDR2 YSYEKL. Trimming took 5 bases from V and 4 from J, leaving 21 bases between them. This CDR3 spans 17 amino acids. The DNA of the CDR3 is TGCGCCAGCAGCGGTAGCCGGGGGGCTACGATTTACAATGAGCAGTTCTTC. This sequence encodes CASSGSRGATIYNEQFF.